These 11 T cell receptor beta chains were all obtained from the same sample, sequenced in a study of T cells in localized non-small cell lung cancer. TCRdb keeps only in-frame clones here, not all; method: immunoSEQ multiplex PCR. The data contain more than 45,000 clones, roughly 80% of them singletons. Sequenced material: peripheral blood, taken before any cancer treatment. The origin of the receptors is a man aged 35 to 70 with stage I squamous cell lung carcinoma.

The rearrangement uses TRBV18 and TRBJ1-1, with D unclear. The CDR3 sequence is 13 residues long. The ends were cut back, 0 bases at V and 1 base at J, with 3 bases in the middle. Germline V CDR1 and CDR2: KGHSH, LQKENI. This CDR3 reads CASSPPGNTEAFF. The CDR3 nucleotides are TGTGCCAGCTCACCACCTGGGAACACTGAAGCTTTCTTT.

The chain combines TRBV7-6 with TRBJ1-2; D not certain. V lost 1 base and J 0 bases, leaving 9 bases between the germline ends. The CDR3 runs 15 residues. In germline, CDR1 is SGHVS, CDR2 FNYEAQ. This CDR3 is CASSLVEGANYGYTF. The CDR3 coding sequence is TGTGCCAGCAGCTTAGTGGAGGGAGCTAACTATGGCTACACCTTC.

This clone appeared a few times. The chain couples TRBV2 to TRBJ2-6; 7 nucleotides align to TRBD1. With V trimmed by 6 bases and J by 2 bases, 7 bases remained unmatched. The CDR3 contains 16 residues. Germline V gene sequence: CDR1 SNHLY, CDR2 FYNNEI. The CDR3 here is CASSRDSNTGANVLTF. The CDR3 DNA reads TGTGCCAGCAGCCGGGACAGTAATACTGGGGCCAACGTCCTGACTTTC.

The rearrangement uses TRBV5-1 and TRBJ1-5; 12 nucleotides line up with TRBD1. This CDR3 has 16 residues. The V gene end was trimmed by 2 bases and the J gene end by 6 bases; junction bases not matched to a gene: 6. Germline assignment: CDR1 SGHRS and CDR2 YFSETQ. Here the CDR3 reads CASSFGTGGSGQPQHF. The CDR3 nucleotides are TGCGCCAGCAGCTTTGGGACAGGGGGCTCTGGTCAGCCCCAGCATTTT.

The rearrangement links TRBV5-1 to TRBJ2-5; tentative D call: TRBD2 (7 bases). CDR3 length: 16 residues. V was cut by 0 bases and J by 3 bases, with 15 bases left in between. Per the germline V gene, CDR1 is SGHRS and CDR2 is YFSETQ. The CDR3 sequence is CASSLGGGDFEETQYF. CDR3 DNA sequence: TGCGCCAGCAGCTTGGGAGGGGGGGATTTTGAAGAGACCCAGTACTTC. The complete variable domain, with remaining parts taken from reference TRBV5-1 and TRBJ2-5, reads KAGVTQTPRYLIKTRGQQVTLSCSPISGHRSVSWYQQTPGQGLQFLFEYFSETQRNKGNFPGRFSGRQFSNSRSEMNVSTLELGDSALYLCASSLGGGDFEETQYFGPGTRLLVL.

The CDR3 protein is CASSLWAAGANVLTF. CDR3 DNA sequence: TGTGCCAGCAGCTTGTGGGCCGCTGGGGCCAACGTCCTGACTTTC. This sequence joins TRBV11-3 and TRBJ2-6; no firm D call. Per germline, CDR1 SGHNT and CDR2 YENEEA. Trimming cost V 3 bases and J 2 bases, with 8 bases left between them. The CDR3 runs to 15 residues.

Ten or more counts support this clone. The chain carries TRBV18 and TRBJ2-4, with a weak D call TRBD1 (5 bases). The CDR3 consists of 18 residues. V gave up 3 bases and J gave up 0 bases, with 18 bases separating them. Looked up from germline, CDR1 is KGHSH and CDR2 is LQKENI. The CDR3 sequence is CASSPSDSPGPAKNIQYF. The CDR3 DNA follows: TGTGCCAGCTCACCTTCAGACAGTCCTGGCCCAGCCAAAAACATTCAGTACTTC.

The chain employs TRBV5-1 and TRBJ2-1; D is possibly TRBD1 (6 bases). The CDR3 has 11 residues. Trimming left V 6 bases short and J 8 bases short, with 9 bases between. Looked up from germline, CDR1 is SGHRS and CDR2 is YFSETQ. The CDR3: CASKGEYEQFF. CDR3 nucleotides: TGCGCCAGCAAGGGGGAGTATGAGCAGTTCTTC. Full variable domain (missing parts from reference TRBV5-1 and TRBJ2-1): KAGVTQTPRYLIKTRGQQVTLSCSPISGHRSVSWYQQTPGQGLQFLFEYFSETQRNKGNFPGRFSGRQFSNSRSEMNVSTLELGDSALYLCASKGEYEQFFGPGTRLTVL.

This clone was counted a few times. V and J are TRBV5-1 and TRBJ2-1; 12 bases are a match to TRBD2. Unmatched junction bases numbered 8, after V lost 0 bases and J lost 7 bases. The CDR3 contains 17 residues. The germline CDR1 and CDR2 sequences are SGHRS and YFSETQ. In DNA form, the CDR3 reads TGCGCCAGCAGCTTGGGAGGCACTAGCGGGGGGATTAATGAGCAGTTCTTC. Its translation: CASSLGGTSGGINEQFF.

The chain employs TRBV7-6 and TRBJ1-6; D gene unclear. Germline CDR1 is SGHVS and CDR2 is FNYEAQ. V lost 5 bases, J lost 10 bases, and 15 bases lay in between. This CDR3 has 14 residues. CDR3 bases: TGTGCCAGCAGCCTAGACAATTCGCGCTCACCCCTCCACTTT. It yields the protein CASSLDNSRSPLHF.

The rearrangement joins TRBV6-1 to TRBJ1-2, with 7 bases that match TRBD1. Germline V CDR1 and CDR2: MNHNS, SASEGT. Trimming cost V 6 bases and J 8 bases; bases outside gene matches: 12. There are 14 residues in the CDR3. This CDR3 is CASREIQGTGGYTF. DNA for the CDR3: TGTGCCAGCAGGGAAATACAGGGGACGGGAGGCTACACCTTC.